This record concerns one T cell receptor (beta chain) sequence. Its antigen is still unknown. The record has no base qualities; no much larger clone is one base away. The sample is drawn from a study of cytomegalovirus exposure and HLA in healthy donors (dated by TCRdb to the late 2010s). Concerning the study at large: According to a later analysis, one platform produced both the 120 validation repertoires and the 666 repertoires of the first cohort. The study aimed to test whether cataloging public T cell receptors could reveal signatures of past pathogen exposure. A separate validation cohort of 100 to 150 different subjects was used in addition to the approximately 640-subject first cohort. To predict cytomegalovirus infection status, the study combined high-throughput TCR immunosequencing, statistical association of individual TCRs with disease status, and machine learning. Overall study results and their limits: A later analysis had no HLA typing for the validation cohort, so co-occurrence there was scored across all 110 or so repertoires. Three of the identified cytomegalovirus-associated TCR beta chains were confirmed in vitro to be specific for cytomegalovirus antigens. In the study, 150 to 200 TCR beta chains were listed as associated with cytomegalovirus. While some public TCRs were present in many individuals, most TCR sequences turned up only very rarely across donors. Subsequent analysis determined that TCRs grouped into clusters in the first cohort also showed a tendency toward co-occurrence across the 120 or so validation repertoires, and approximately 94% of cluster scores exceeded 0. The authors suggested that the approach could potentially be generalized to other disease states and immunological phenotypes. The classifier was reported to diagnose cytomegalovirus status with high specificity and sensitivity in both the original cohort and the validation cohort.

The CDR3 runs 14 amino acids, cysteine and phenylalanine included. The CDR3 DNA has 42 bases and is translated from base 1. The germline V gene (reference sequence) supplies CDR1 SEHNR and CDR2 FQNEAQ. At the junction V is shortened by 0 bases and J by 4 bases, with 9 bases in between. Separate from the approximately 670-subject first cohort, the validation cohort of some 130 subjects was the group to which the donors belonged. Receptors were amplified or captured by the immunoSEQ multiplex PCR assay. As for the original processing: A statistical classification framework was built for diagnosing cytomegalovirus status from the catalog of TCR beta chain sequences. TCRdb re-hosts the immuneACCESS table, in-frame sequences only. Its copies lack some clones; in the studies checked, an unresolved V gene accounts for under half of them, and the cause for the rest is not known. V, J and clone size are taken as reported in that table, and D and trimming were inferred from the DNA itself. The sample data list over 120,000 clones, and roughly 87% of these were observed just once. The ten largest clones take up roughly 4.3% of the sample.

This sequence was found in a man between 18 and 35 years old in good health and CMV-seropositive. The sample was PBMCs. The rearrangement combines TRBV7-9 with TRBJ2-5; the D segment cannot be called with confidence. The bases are TGTGCCAGCAGCTTAGCAGGATCGGGAGAGACCCAGTACTTC. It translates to CASSLAGSGETQYF.